This TCR beta chain comes out of a study of T cell responses to AZD1222 COVID-19 vaccine. Findings and limits, study-wide: After two AZD1222 doses, spike-specific TCR breadth and depth rose versus day 0. After the peak T cell response, and only then, were repertoires sampled.

Regarding this clone: Its matching antigen is unknown.

Here immunoSEQ multiplex PCR was the method, and the copy in TCRdb shows in-frame clones only, minus some. The table records 140,000 to 150,000 clones, less than 95% of them present only once. Trimming stripped 2 bases from V and 4 bases from J, with 15 bases between. In germline, CDR1 is SGHTA, CDR2 FQGNSA. This CDR3 spans 16 amino acids. The clonotype comes from an adult who received the MenACWY meningococcal vaccine as a control. V usage is TRBV7-2 and J usage is TRBJ1-3; tentative D call: TRBD1 (6 bases). Sample: peripheral blood, taken 28 days after the second dose of the MenACWY control vaccine. The CDR3 reads CASSLTPQGQGNTIYF. The CDR3 DNA sequence: TGTGCCAGCAGCTTAACCCCTCAGGGGCAGGGAAACACCATATATTTT.